A single sample gave rise to the 27 T cell receptor beta chains below, sequenced in a study of Ad26.COV2.S vaccination and SARS-CoV-2 variants. The treatment here: some 20 received Ad26.COV2.S at low or high dose, single or two shots; 5 received placebo; per-sample allocation not given. Day 63 following the first vaccine or placebo injection was when the samples were taken. The table came from immunoSEQ multiplex PCR; TCRdb's copy has only in-frame clones and leaves some out. The repertoire holds roughly 420,000 clones, with 88% as singletons. This specimen consisted of peripheral blood, obtained in a trial of Ad26.COV2.S vaccine versus placebo. The receptors come from a person aged 18-60 years who received the Ad26.COV2.S COVID-19 vaccine or a placebo.

This clone was seen more than once but under ten times. CDR3 sequence: CASKTGGTDTQYF. CDR3 bases: TGTGCCAGTAAGACAGGGGGCACAGATACGCAGTATTTT. The rearrangement links TRBV19 to TRBJ2-3; 8 nucleotides align to TRBD1. Germline CDR1 LNHDA, CDR2 SQIVND (reference sequence). CDR3 length: 13 residues. V shed 7 bases and J 1 base; nucleotides not matched to a gene: 1.

The rearrangement uses TRBV5-1 and TRBJ1-1; 7 bases map to TRBD1. Germline-derived CDR1 and CDR2 are SGHRS and YFSETQ. Trimming cost V 1 base and J 7 bases; bases outside gene matches: 4. The CDR3 has 13 amino acids. CDR3 amino acids: CASSLRQGGEAFF. DNA for the CDR3: TGCGCCAGCAGCTTGAGACAGGGTGGTGAAGCTTTCTTT.

This clone was observed a handful of times. The sample contains more than one DNA sequence encoding this CDR3. The chain is built from TRBV28 and TRBJ2-7, with no clear D. V was clipped by 2 bases and J by 3 bases, with 2 bases between them. This CDR3 has 11 residues. Germline V gives CDR1 MDHEN, CDR2 SYDVKM. DNA of the CDR3: TGTGCCAGCAGTTTAGGCTACGAGCAGTACTTC. Amino acid sequence: CASSLGYEQYF.

The gene calls are TRBV6-6 and TRBJ1-3, with unresolved D. The CDR3 has 12 amino acids. CDR1 and CDR2 (germline): MNHNY, SVGAGI (reference sequence). The V end lost 3 bases, the J end lost 4 bases, and 4 bases lay between the germline ends. The CDR3 DNA reads as TGTGCCAGCAGTTATTTGGGAAACACCATATATTTT. It translates to CASSYLGNTIYF.

The rearrangement joins TRBV9 to TRBJ2-3, with D uncertain. This CDR3 has 15 amino acids. The V end lost 3 bases, the J end lost 1 base, and 12 bases lay between the germline ends. Germline CDR1 and CDR2: SGDLS and YYNGEE. The CDR3 region is CASSDPGRGTDTQYF. Here the CDR3 DNA reads TGTGCCAGCAGCGACCCGGGCAGAGGCACAGATACGCAGTATTTT. The whole variable domain, filled in from reference TRBV9 and TRBJ2-3, reads DSGVTQTPKHLITATGQRVTLRCSPRSGDLSVYWYQQSLDQGLQFLIQYYNGEERAKGNILERFSAQQFPDLHSELNLSSLELGDSALYFCASSDPGRGTDTQYFGPGTRLTVL.

V gene TRBV24-1 combines with J gene TRBJ2-5; TRBD2 matches at 14 bases. CDR1 and CDR2 (germline): KGHDR, SFDVKD. Trimming removed 3 bases from V and 4 bases from J; junction bases left unmatched: 3. The CDR3 spans 16 residues. CDR3 amino acids: CATSDRLAGGPETQYF. DNA for the CDR3: TGTGCCACCAGTGATAGACTAGCGGGGGGGCCAGAGACCCAGTACTTC.

V gene TRBV7-2 combines with J gene TRBJ2-2; D uncertain. CDR1 and CDR2 from the germline V gene are SGHTA and FQGNSA. V lost 1 base and J 7 bases, leaving 13 bases between the germline ends. The CDR3 spans 15 residues. This chain's CDR3 is CASSLELEFLGELFF. The CDR3 nucleotides read TGTGCCAGCAGCTTAGAACTGGAGTTCCTCGGGGAGCTGTTTTTT. Complete variable domain (other parts from reference TRBV7-2 and TRBJ2-2): GAGVSQSPSNKVTEKGKDVELRCDPISGHTALYWYRQSLGQGLEFLIYFQGNSAPDKSGLPSDRFSAERTGGSVSTLTIQRTQQEDSAVYLCASSLELEFLGELFFGEGSRLTVL.

The genes are TRBV18 and TRBJ2-3; weak D call: TRBD1 (6 bases). The V end lost 6 bases, the J end lost 0 bases, and 13 bases lay between the germline ends. This CDR3 is built from 15 residues. Per germline, CDR1 KGHSH and CDR2 LQKENI. CDR3 coding DNA: TGTGCCAGCTCCTTGAGACAGGCTAGCACAGATACGCAGTATTTT. Translated: CASSLRQASTDTQYF.

In its sample, this clone was seen a few times. The chain joins TRBV11-2 to TRBJ1-2; D may be TRBD1 (5 bases). Germline assignment: CDR1 SGHAT and CDR2 FQNNGV. The V and J ends lost 5 bases and 4 bases respectively, with 14 bases between them. CDR3 length: 14 residues. CDR3 in DNA: TGTGCCAGCAGCCGGATCGACAGAGCCTATGGCTACACCTTC. This gives the protein CASSRIDRAYGYTF.

The chain joins TRBV6-5 to TRBJ2-7; tentatively, D is TRBD1 (7 bases). Per the germline V gene, CDR1 is MNHEY and CDR2 is SVGAGI. Trimming cost V 6 bases and J 2 bases, with 17 bases left between them. The CDR3 consists of 15 residues. The CDR3 region has the DNA TGTGCCAGCAGACCCGGGGCAGGGGGGCCCTACGAGCAGTACTTC. This codes for CASRPGAGGPYEQYF.

The V gene is TRBV6-4, the J gene TRBJ2-3; no definite D call. Germline assignment: CDR1 MRHNA and CDR2 SNTAGT. V was pared by 2 bases and J by 0 bases, with 9 bases between. CDR3 length: 15 residues. The CDR3 sequence is CASSDGAASTDTQYF. In DNA, the CDR3 is TGTGCCAGCAGTGACGGCGCGGCTAGCACAGATACGCAGTATTTT.

V usage is TRBV5-4 and J usage is TRBJ2-3; the match to TRBD2 covers 12 bases. From germline, CDR1 is SGHNT and CDR2 YYREEE (reference sequence). Trimming removed 4 bases from V and 2 bases from J; junction bases left unmatched: 5. This CDR3 region has 16 residues. In DNA form, the CDR3 reads TGTGCCAGCAGCCTTCCTAGCGGGGGGGCCACAGATACGCAGTATTTT. Its translation: CASSLPSGGATDTQYF.

The chain employs TRBV7-8 and TRBJ2-7, with D tentatively TRBD2 (6 bases). Trimming left V 8 bases short and J 2 bases short, with 10 bases between. Germline CDR1 is SGHVS and CDR2 is FQNEAQ. The CDR3 contains 12 residues. The CDR3 sequence: CASGDSPYEQYF. The CDR3 DNA follows: TGTGCCAGCGGGGACTCCCCCTACGAGCAGTACTTC. Supplemented by reference TRBV7-8 and TRBJ2-7, the full variable domain reads GAGVSQSPRYKVAKRGQDVALRCDPISGHVSLFWYQQALGQGPEFLTYFQNEAQLDKSGLPSDRFFAERPEGSVSTLKIQRTQQEDSAVYLCASGDSPYEQYFGPGTRLTVT.

The chain has TRBV20-1 and TRBJ2-5, with D unresolved. The CDR3 totals 14 residues. Germline V gene data show CDR1 as DFQATT and CDR2 as SNEGSKA (reference sequence). V was cut by 3 bases and J by 1 base, with 12 bases left in between. CDR3 region: CSASSVLGQETQYF. The CDR3 DNA reads as TGCAGTGCTAGTTCGGTCTTGGGCCAAGAGACCCAGTACTTC.

V gene TRBV5-6 combines with J gene TRBJ2-5; D not certain. Trimming removed 4 bases at V and 1 base at J, with 11 bases between. The CDR3 totals 14 residues. The germline CDR1 and CDR2 sequences are SGHDT and YYEEEE. The CDR3 is CASSPGRFQETQYF. The DNA for the CDR3 is TGTGCCAGCAGCCCAGGACGATTCCAAGAGACCCAGTACTTC.

The chain has TRBV19 and TRBJ2-3; 8 bases align to TRBD2. V was pared by 7 bases and J by 4 bases, with 13 bases of the junction left unmatched. CDR3 length equals 16 residues. From germline, CDR1 is LNHDA and CDR2 SQIVND (reference sequence). CDR3 sequence (DNA): TGTGCCAGTACCCCCGGACTAGCCAGTATTTCAGATACGCAGTATTTT. Protein sequence: CASTPGLASISDTQYF.

The chain has TRBV7-6 and TRBJ2-1, with 8 bases matching TRBD2. V shed 5 bases and J 4 bases; nucleotides not matched to a gene: 7. The germline V gene encodes CDR1 SGHVS and CDR2 FNYEAQ. The CDR3 runs to 15 residues. The chain's CDR3 is CASSPGRGVYNEQFF. CDR3 coding DNA: TGTGCCAGCAGCCCCGGGCGGGGGGTGTACAATGAGCAGTTCTTC.

The CDR3 DNA sequence: TGTGCCAGCAGTGAAGGAACACATAACTATGGCTACACCTTC. Amino acid sequence: CASSEGTHNYGYTF. The genes are TRBV6-1 and TRBJ1-2, with D hard to call. Looked up from germline, CDR1 is MNHNS and CDR2 is SASEGT. This CDR3 spans 14 amino acids. V lost 1 base to trimming and J lost 1 base, with 7 bases between them.

This chain joins TRBV24-1 and TRBJ2-2; tentatively, D is TRBD2 (6 bases). Germline V gene lookup returns CDR1 KGHDR and CDR2 SFDVKD. With 9 bases removed from V and 7 bases from J, the gap between germline ends came to 17 bases. CDR3 length: 14 amino acids. CDR3 coding DNA: TGTGCCACCGGAGGAGGGGTTGGGGTCGGGGAGCTGTTTTTT. It codes for CATGGGVGVGELFF.

The V and J genes are TRBV5-4 and TRBJ1-1; no reliable D call. Germline V lookup: CDR1 SGHNT, CDR2 YYREEE (reference sequence). V was pared by 0 bases and J by 0 bases, with 6 bases between. The CDR3 is made up of 14 amino acids. CDR3 nucleotides: TGTGCCAGCAGCTTGGGCACCATGAACACTGAAGCTTTCTTT. Protein sequence: CASSLGTMNTEAFF. Variable domain in full (rest from reference TRBV5-4 and TRBJ1-1): ETGVTQSPTHLIKTRGQQVTLRCSSQSGHNTVSWYQQALGQGPQFIFQYYREEENGRGNFPPRFSGLQFPNYSSELNVNALELDDSALYLCASSLGTMNTEAFFGQGTRLTVV.

The V and J genes are TRBV7-2 and TRBJ2-3; D unresolved. Germline CDR1 is SGHTA and CDR2 is FQGNSA. Trimming removed 3 bases at V and 1 base at J, with 8 bases between. The CDR3 contains 14 residues. CDR3 sequence reads: CASSLNFGTDTQYF. CDR3 nucleotides: TGTGCCAGCAGCTTGAACTTCGGCACAGATACGCAGTATTTT.

The chain recombines TRBV6-5 with TRBJ1-5, with D possibly being TRBD1 (5 bases). CDR3 length equals 15 residues. Trimming shortened V by 6 bases and J by 4 bases, and 16 bases separated the two germline ends. Germline V gene lookup returns CDR1 MNHEY and CDR2 SVGAGI. This CDR3 is CASRPSGTPNQPQHF. For the CDR3, the DNA is TGTGCCAGCAGACCTTCGGGGACGCCTAATCAGCCCCAGCATTTT.

The rearrangement uses TRBV10-3 and TRBJ2-1, with 10 nucleotides matching TRBD2. From germline, CDR1 is ENHRY and CDR2 SYGVKD. V gave up 1 base and J gave up 6 bases; unmatched junction bases: 0. CDR3 length: 14 amino acids. Here the CDR3 reads CAISEWTSGNEQFF. The CDR3 DNA sequence: TGTGCCATCAGTGAGTGGACTAGCGGCAATGAGCAGTTCTTC.

The rearrangement links TRBV28 to TRBJ2-2; 7 positions agree with TRBD1. The junction had 8 bases not matched to a gene; V was cut back by 8 bases and J by 5 bases. The CDR3 runs 14 residues. CDR1 is MDHEN, CDR2 SYDVKM, per germline. The CDR3: CASRQGDKTGELFF. For the CDR3, the DNA is TGTGCCAGCCGTCAGGGGGATAAAACCGGGGAGCTGTTTTTT.

The chain has TRBV7-6 and TRBJ2-3; a weak D match, TRBD1 (6 bases). V was cut by 0 bases and J by 5 bases, with 9 bases left in between. Germline CDR1 is SGHVS and CDR2 is FNYEAQ. The CDR3 spans 14 residues. DNA of the CDR3: TGTGCCAGCAGCTTAGCTCGAGGGGGAGATACGCAGTATTTT. It translates to CASSLARGGDTQYF.

The chain is built from TRBV10-3 and TRBJ2-2; TRBD2 agrees at 14 bases. This CDR3 contains 16 residues. Germline trimming cut 6 bases from V and 2 bases from J; bases unmatched to any gene: 2. Germline values: CDR1 ENHRY, CDR2 SYGVKD. The CDR3 loop is CAIRTSGGGNTGELFF. CDR3 DNA sequence: TGTGCCATCAGGACTAGCGGGGGGGGTAACACCGGGGAGCTGTTTTTT.

CDR3 region: CATMSGNTEAFF. The CDR3 DNA reads TGTGCCACCATGTCAGGGAACACTGAAGCTTTCTTT. This chain connects TRBV24-1 to TRBJ1-1; D unclear. Per germline, CDR1 KGHDR and CDR2 SFDVKD. The germline V and J ends were trimmed by 8 bases and 1 base, with 7 bases remaining between them. The CDR3 length is 12 residues.